This TCR beta chain was captured in a study of T cell repertoires in cytomegalovirus infection (dated by TCRdb to the late 2010s). A note on the overall study: The peptide stimulations were aimed at well-studied HLA-B-restricted epitopes as well as recently identified HLA-C-restricted CMV epitopes, whose presentation resists viral immunomodulation. Because public TCR beta signatures pointed to carriage of CMV infection together with the matching HLA type, the HLA type of each donor mattered for the analysis. Study-wide conclusions, independent of this receptor: Carriers of CMV infection plus the relevant HLA type were discriminated by the cumulative frequency of public TCR beta family members in the study cohort and in an independent roughly 380-donor cohort. The ex vivo response was dominated by HLA-C-restricted CMV-specific TCR beta clonotypes, which also provided the single most frequent clonotype in two of eight donors.

The CDR1 and CDR2 encoded by the germline V gene (reference sequence) are MNHEY and SMNVEV. The CDR3 has 15 amino acids, counting the end cysteine and phenylalanine. Only the CDR3 DNA is retained, 45 bases long and in frame from the first base. The trim is 5 bases for V and 1 base for J, with a gap of 14 bases between the germline ends. Sequencing was performed on an Illumina HiSeq 1500. The public sequencing data were trimmed at Q25 with fastp and processed into clonotypes with MiXCR by TCRdb, which kept only in-frame beta chains. Entries are consolidated by CDR3 protein sequence, retaining the most common genes and DNA. Here the sample has about 920,000 distinct CDR3 sequences; roughly 31% occur a single time. Roughly an eighth of the sample goes to the ten largest clones. The treatment or condition label, as the study defines it: in vitro stimulation with specific CMV peptide epitopes to enrich CMV-specific T cells.

This clonotype was counted once. The antigen it binds to is not known. No per-base quality is available; no much larger clone lies one base away. One read alone is a weak basis. The source of this sequence is a human donor in good health (CMV status not recorded). Some clones in this sample may be carry-over from other donors' samples. The sequenced sample was cultured CD8+ T cells from PBMCs, obtained from culture after CMV antigen stimulation. The sequence joins TRBV27 to TRBJ1-1; the D gene cannot be named for sure. The bases are TGTGCCAGCAGTCCGACATCTGGCACGAACACTGAAGCTTTCTTT. This sequence encodes CASSPTSGTNTEAFF.